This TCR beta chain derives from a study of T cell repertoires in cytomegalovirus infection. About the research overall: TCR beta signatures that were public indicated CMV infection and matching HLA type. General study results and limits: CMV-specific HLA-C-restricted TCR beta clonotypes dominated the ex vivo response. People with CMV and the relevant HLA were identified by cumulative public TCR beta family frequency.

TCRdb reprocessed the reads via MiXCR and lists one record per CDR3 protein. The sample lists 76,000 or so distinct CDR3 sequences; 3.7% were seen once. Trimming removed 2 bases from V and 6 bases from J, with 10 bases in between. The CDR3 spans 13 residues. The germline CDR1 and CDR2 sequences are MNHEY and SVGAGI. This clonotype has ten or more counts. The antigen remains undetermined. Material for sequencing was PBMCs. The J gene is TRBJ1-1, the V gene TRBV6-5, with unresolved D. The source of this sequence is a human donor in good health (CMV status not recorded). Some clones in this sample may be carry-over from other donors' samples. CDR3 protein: CASSYGRGSEAFF. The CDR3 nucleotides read TGTGCCAGCAGTTACGGTAGAGGATCTGAAGCTTTCTTT.